These T cell receptor beta chains were read from a single sample in a study of blood T cells in healthy people across ages. TCRdb reprocessed the 5' RACE reads with MiXCR, giving one entry per CDR3 protein. The sample holds roughly 1.4 million distinct CDR3 sequences, around 59% seen once. Sequenced input: blood. The receptors derive from a man aged 18 to 30 in good health. The CDR3 runs from the conserved cysteine through the conserved F or W. The D gene is left open where the match is weak. Clone size is not always given. Where it is, it says once, few, many or a class for expanded clones.

J gene	D gene	V gene	clone size	CDR3 protein	CDR3 DNA
TRBJ2-1	TRBD1	TRBV20-1	.	CSARVTGTFNEQFF	TGCAGTGCTAGAGTGACAGGGACCTTCAATGAGCAGTTCTTC
TRBJ2-5	.	TRBV6-2/TRBV6-3	.	CASSYPGDYRETQYF	TGTGCCAGCAGTTACCCAGGGGACTATCGAGAGACCCAGTACTTC
TRBJ1-2	TRBD1	TRBV20-1	once	CSAPAGQGYGYTF	TGCAGTGCCCCAGCGGGACAGGGTTATGGCTACACCTTC
TRBJ2-7	TRBD1	TRBV27	.	CASSLAGGSDYEQYF	TGTGCCAGCAGTTTGGCAGGGGGTTCGGACTACGAGCAGTACTTC
TRBJ2-1	.	TRBV25-1	.	CASSEGAPRSDEQFF	TGTGCCAGCAGTGAAGGCGCCCCACGCTCGGATGAGCAGTTCTTC
TRBJ2-1	.	TRBV6-1	.	CASSLLTRNTRKNPYNEQFF	TGTGCCAGCAGTCTCCTCACTAGAAATACTAGGAAAAACCCCTACAATGAGCAGTTCTTC
TRBJ1-2	.	TRBV9	.	CASSGRGSNYGYTF	TGTGCCAGCAGCGGGAGGGGGTCGAACTATGGCTACACCTTC
TRBJ2-4	TRBD2	TRBV10-3	.	CAIGGDSPGEQYF	TGTGCCATCGGGGGGGACTCACCTGGGGAGCAGTACTTC
TRBJ2-1	TRBD2	TRBV20-1	once	CSARGLAAYISYNEQFF	TGCAGTGCTAGAGGGCTAGCGGCCTACATTTCCTACAATGAGCAGTTCTTC
TRBJ2-7	TRBD2	TRBV4-1	.	CASSHLGGSEQYF	TGCGCCAGCAGCCACCTGGGAGGGAGCGAGCAGTACTTC
TRBJ1-2	.	TRBV5-1	few	CASSLEGVRGYGYTF	TGCGCCAGCAGCTTGGAGGGGGTACGCGGCTATGGCTACACCTTC
TRBJ2-7	TRBD1	TRBV28	.	CASRPPGTGTYEQYF	TGTGCCAGCAGACCCCCCGGGACAGGGACATACGAGCAGTACTTC
TRBJ2-3	TRBD2	TRBV4-1	.	CASSQGGRSTDTQYF	TGCGCCAGCAGCCAAGGCGGGAGGAGCACAGATACGCAGTATTTT
TRBJ2-1	TRBD2	TRBV5-5	.	CASSSFRLAGGPGREQFF	TGTGCCAGCAGCTCCTTTCGGCTAGCGGGAGGGCCGGGGAGGGAGCAGTTCTTC
TRBJ1-1	.	TRBV20-1	.	CSAMDSMNTEAFF	TGCAGTGCTATGGACAGCATGAACACTGAAGCTTTCTTT
TRBJ1-2	.	TRBV5-1	.	CASSLEGPGPYGYTF	TGCGCCAGCAGCTTGGAGGGACCGGGACCTTATGGCTACACCTTC
TRBJ2-1	.	TRBV29-1	.	CSVSRGRSYEQFF	TGCAGCGTATCTCGGGGGAGATCCTACGAGCAGTTCTTC
TRBJ2-1	.	TRBV6-5	.	CASSPNSGGNEQFF	TGTGCCAGCAGTCCCAACTCTGGGGGCAATGAGCAGTTCTTC
TRBJ1-2	.	TRBV6-6	.	CASSSITENYGYTF	TGTGCCAGCAGTTCTATTACAGAGAACTATGGCTACACCTTC
TRBJ2-7	.	TRBV28	.	CASTLQRWGAYEQYF	TGTGCCAGCACCCTACAAAGATGGGGGGCCTACGAGCAGTACTTC
TRBJ2-5	TRBD2	TRBV7-7	few	CASSPGTSWSQETQYF	TGTGCTAGCAGCCCAGGGACTAGCTGGTCGCAAGAGACCCAGTACTTC
TRBJ2-3	.	TRBV2	few	CASSGSSGLADTQYF	TGTGCCAGCAGTGGGAGTAGCGGCCTGGCAGATACGCAGTATTTT
TRBJ2-7	.	TRBV9	.	CASSTGMGTAYEQYF	TGTGCCAGCAGCACCGGAATGGGTACGGCCTACGAGCAGTACTTC
TRBJ1-2	TRBD1	TRBV12-3/TRBV12-4	few	CASRVGGRYTF	TGTGCCAGCAGAGTAGGGGGCCGCTACACCTTC
TRBJ2-5	.	TRBV29-1	few	CSVDTLRAEETQYF	TGCAGCGTTGACACCCTTCGTGCGGAAGAGACCCAGTACTTC
TRBJ1-2	.	TRBV6-5	.	CASSYSGTNSHGYTF	TGTGCCAGCAGTTACTCGGGGACAAATTCTCACGGCTACACCTTC
TRBJ2-7	.	TRBV20-1	once	CRARGDNTYEQYF	TGCCGTGCTAGAGGGGACAATACCTACGAGCAGTACTTC